This T cell receptor beta chain originates from a study of OX40 agonist ivuxolimab in advanced cancers. Whole-study context: Patients were dosed with the agonistic anti-OX40 (CD134) antibody ivuxolimab. Intravenous ivuxolimab was administered to patients every 2 weeks at 0.01 to 10 mg/kg. Findings of the study overall: Clonal expansion by week 6 occurred in CD4+ and CD8+ blood T cells (at 0.1 to 3.0 mg/kg).

Sequenced by immunoSEQ multiplex PCR; TCRdb stores in-frame clones only, minus some. In the table there are tens of thousands of clones, 70% to 90% of which are singletons. At cycle 4 day 1, cycle 7 day 1, and baseline, blood was sampled. About this clone itself: Its antigen is unidentified.

Trimming cost V 2 bases and J 2 bases, with 7 bases left between them. The CDR3 spans 13 residues. The germline CDR1 and CDR2 sequences are MNHNY and SVGAGI (reference sequence). The TCR comes from an adult with an advanced solid tumor such as melanoma, head and neck, liver or kidney cancer. The chain is built from TRBV6-6 and TRBJ2-7; D is unresolved. The input for sequencing was CD4+ or CD8+ T cells sorted from blood, taken in a trial of the OX40 agonist ivuxolimab. CDR3 sequence reads: CASSYLGAYEQYF. The CDR3 DNA is TGTGCCAGCAGTTACCTTGGGGCCTACGAGCAGTACTTC.